The 15 T cell receptor beta chains listed next were all sequenced from one sample in a study of control samples from healthy donors and cancer patients. Using immunoSEQ multiplex PCR, the repertoire was profiled, and TCRdb retains in-frame clones only, with some absent. The table has 140,000 to 150,000 clones, approximately 91% seen once; the top ten hold around 4.9%. Sequencing input: blood. These receptors were collected from a man aged 25-40 years in good health.

V usage is TRBV6-1 and J usage is TRBJ1-5; D is uncertain. This CDR3 has 15 residues. Trimming stripped 3 bases from V and 6 bases from J, with 15 bases between. Germline V gives CDR1 MNHNS, CDR2 SASEGT. The CDR3 loop reads CASSDGPGSSQPQHF. DNA of the CDR3: TGTGCCAGCAGTGATGGACCTGGTTCCAGTCAGCCCCAGCATTTT.

CDR3 sequence: CASIGAGDEQYF. The CDR3 DNA reads TGTGCCAGCATAGGGGCGGGGGACGAGCAGTACTTC. The chain couples TRBV6-5 to TRBJ2-7, with 7 nucleotides matching TRBD2. Trimming removed 7 bases from V and 5 bases from J; junction bases left unmatched: 5. The CDR3 has 12 amino acids. CDR1 and CDR2 (germline): MNHEY, SVGAGI.

The rearrangement links TRBV4-3 to TRBJ2-6, with D unresolved. CDR3 length equals 18 residues. The germline V gene has CDR1 LGHNA and CDR2 YSLEER. The V end was cut by 4 bases, the J end by 0 bases, with 16 bases between. The CDR3 nucleotides are TGCGCCAGCAGCCCAAGAGGCTCAGCAAGCTCTGGGGCCAACGTCCTGACTTTC. This sequence encodes CASSPRGSASSGANVLTF.

J is TRBJ2-5 and V is TRBV10-3; D remains unclear. V lost 0 bases and J 1 base, leaving 6 bases between the germline ends. Per the germline V gene, CDR1 is ENHRY and CDR2 is SYGVKD. The CDR3 runs 14 residues. The CDR3 protein is CAISESPSQETQYF. CDR3 in DNA: TGTGCCATCAGTGAGTCCCCGAGCCAAGAGACCCAGTACTTC.

The J gene is TRBJ2-7, the V gene TRBV6-5, with TRBD1 identical over 8 bases. V was clipped by 8 bases and J by 1 base; unmatched bases: 10. Germline loops: CDR1 MNHEY, CDR2 SVGAGI. The CDR3 extends over 15 amino acids. For the CDR3, the DNA is TGTGCCAGCGGCAAAGGTGGGACAGGATCCTACGAGCAGTACTTC. This sequence encodes CASGKGGTGSYEQYF.

The chain couples TRBV7-8 to TRBJ2-1; 9 bases fit TRBD2. The germline gives CDR1 SGHVS, CDR2 FQNEAQ. There are 15 residues in the CDR3. After removal of 1 base from V and 5 bases from J, the junction contained 3 bases not matched to a gene. CDR3 in DNA: TGTGCCAGCAGCTTAGGTGCGGGGGGGAACAATGAGCAGTTCTTC. The encoded protein is CASSLGAGGNNEQFF.

The V call is TRBV6-2 or TRBV6-3, the J call TRBJ2-2; TRBD2 agrees at 9 bases. Germline CDR1 is MNHEY and CDR2 is SVGEGT. Trimming removed 5 bases from V and 8 bases from J; junction bases left unmatched: 15. The CDR3 extends over 17 amino acids. CDR3 DNA sequence: TGTGCCAGCAGTATCACGACTAGCGGCTACTCACGGGGGGAGCTGTTTTTT. Residues: CASSITTSGYSRGELFF.

The genes are TRBV4-3 and TRBJ2-1, with D perhaps being TRBD1 or TRBD2 (5 bases each). Between the trimmed V and J ends, which lost 0 bases and 10 bases, there was a span of 10 bases. Germline V gene data show CDR1 as LGHNA and CDR2 as YSLEER. The CDR3 totals 13 residues. This CDR3 reads CASSQERGGEQFF. The CDR3 nucleotides are TGCGCCAGCAGCCAAGAGAGGGGCGGGGAGCAGTTCTTC.

The chain recombines TRBV4-1 with TRBJ1-2, with D possibly TRBD1 on 5 matching bases. CDR1 is MGHRA and CDR2 is YSYEKL in the germline V gene. V was cut by 4 bases and J by 4 bases, with 19 bases left in between. The CDR3 consists of 16 residues. Here the CDR3 DNA reads TGCGCCAGCAGCCCCGGGAGCGCAGGGATGGGCTATGGCTACACCTTC. Residues: CASSPGSAGMGYGYTF.

The chain links TRBV7-8 to TRBJ1-3; D is undetermined. The germline gives CDR1 SGHVS, CDR2 FQNEAQ. V was shortened by 1 base and J by 4 bases, with 11 bases between the two germline ends. The CDR3 is 15 amino acids. CDR3 sequence (DNA): TGTGCCAGCAGCTTAGGTTCTGGGGTCGGAAACACCATATATTTT. Its translation is CASSLGSGVGNTIYF.

Comment on this clone: The conserved phenylalanine or tryptophan normally closing the CDR3 is absent here, so this likely arose from a read error. No DNA is shown, since the ends of the CDR3 on it are uncertain; the CDR3 is the one TCRdb lists. The rearrangement joins TRBV7-8 to TRBJ1-2. The CDR3 is 10 residues long, ends included. The germline gives CDR1 SGHVS, CDR2 FQNEAQ. CDR3 residues: CASSPTSFNL.

This rearrangement joins TRBV7-9 to TRBJ1-4, with D possibly matching TRBD1 (6 bases). The germline V and J ends were trimmed by 4 bases and 7 bases, with 16 bases remaining between them. The germline CDR1 and CDR2 sequences are SEHNR and FQNEAQ (reference sequence). The CDR3 covers 15 residues. CDR3 DNA sequence: TGTGCCAGCAGCTCCCGGGGGGCACGGGGTGAAAAACTGTTTTTT. Its protein product is CASSSRGARGEKLFF.

This chain joins TRBV7-9 and TRBJ2-7; 7 nucleotides align to TRBD2. The V segment lost 2 bases and the J segment 0 bases; nucleotides outside the gene matches: 4. Per the germline V gene, CDR1 is SEHNR and CDR2 is FQNEAQ (reference sequence). The CDR3 is 15 residues long. CDR3 region: CASSLSGGSSYEQYF. CDR3 bases: TGTGCCAGCAGCTTATCGGGGGGAAGCTCCTACGAGCAGTACTTC. The full variable domain, completed using reference TRBV7-9 and TRBJ2-7, is DTGVSQNPRHKITKRGQNVTFRCDPISEHNRLYWYRQTLGQGPEFLTYFQNEAQLEKSRLLSDRFSAERPKGSFSTLEIQRTEQGDSAMYLCASSLSGGSSYEQYFGPGTRLTVT.

On this clone itself: The same CDR3 also results from other DNA sequences found in this sample. The chain uses TRBV19 and TRBJ2-7; 10 bases agree with TRBD1. J gave up 3 bases and V 5 bases, and 4 bases lay outside the gene matches. The CDR3 has 14 residues. The germline gives CDR1 LNHDA, CDR2 SQIVND (reference sequence). The chain's CDR3 is CASSPGQGGYEQYF. For the CDR3, the DNA is TGTGCCAGTAGTCCCGGACAGGGGGGCTACGAGCAGTACTTC.

This clone was detected a few times. The rearrangement links TRBV27 to TRBJ2-3; TRBD2 might be the D (6 bases). This CDR3 comprises 16 residues. CDR1 MNHEY and CDR2 SMNVEV come from the germline V gene (reference sequence). Trimming removed 2 bases at V and 9 bases at J, with 21 bases between. The CDR3 DNA follows: TGTGCCAGCAGTTTAATTACCGCGGAGGGCGACCGAACGCAGTATTTT. Protein sequence: CASSLITAEGDRTQYF.